This is a list of T cell receptor beta chains from one sample in a study of cytomegalovirus exposure and HLA in healthy donors. Profiling relied on immunoSEQ multiplex PCR, and the TCRdb table lists in-frame clones only, not all of them. The table has 150,000 to 200,000 clones, 80% to 85% seen once. The sequencing sample was made of PBMCs. The receptors shown here come from a woman aged 18-29 years in good health and CMV-seropositive. The conserved cysteine and the conserved F or W are not part of the CDR3 here. Fields, in order: CDR3 protein, V gene, J gene.

CDR3aa: ASEEETQY
v_gene: TRBV6-4
j_gene: TRBJ2-5

CDR3aa: ASLRGGNEQF
v_gene: TRBV28
j_gene: TRBJ2-1

CDR3aa: ASRTGQADSYEQY
v_gene: TRBV2
j_gene: TRBJ2-7

CDR3aa: ASSETENTEAF
v_gene: TRBV6-1
j_gene: TRBJ1-1

CDR3aa: ASSLGAEQY
v_gene: TRBV5-1
j_gene: TRBJ2-7

CDR3aa: ASSLTNQETQY
v_gene: TRBV5-4
j_gene: TRBJ2-5

CDR3aa: ASSPSSYEQY
v_gene: TRBV18
j_gene: TRBJ2-7

CDR3aa: ASSSPTEANNSPLH
v_gene: TRBV28
j_gene: TRBJ1-6

CDR3aa: ASSRTGGQETQY
v_gene: TRBV18
j_gene: TRBJ2-5

CDR3aa: AWRSDRANSPLH
v_gene: TRBV30
j_gene: TRBJ1-6

CDR3aa: ASSPRGGGEF
v_gene: TRBV7-6
j_gene: TRBJ2-1

CDR3aa: ASNLGQGNTGELF
v_gene: TRBV2
j_gene: TRBJ2-2

CDR3aa: ASSLVLAGVYEQY
v_gene: TRBV5-5
j_gene: TRBJ2-7

CDR3aa: SARASYEQY
v_gene: TRBV20-1
j_gene: TRBJ2-7

CDR3aa: ASSDWGGAGNNSPLH
v_gene: TRBV2
j_gene: TRBJ1-6

CDR3aa: AWSNRGTSGYGYT
v_gene: TRBV30
j_gene: TRBJ1-2

CDR3aa: ASSINRGRETQY
v_gene: TRBV19
j_gene: TRBJ2-5

CDR3aa: ASSRNGGSSYNEQF
v_gene: TRBV5-6
j_gene: TRBJ2-1

CDR3aa: ASSFSPRYGYT
v_gene: TRBV28
j_gene: TRBJ1-2

CDR3aa: ASSYSDRSTGELF
v_gene: TRBV6-6
j_gene: TRBJ2-2

CDR3aa: ASSLSLEYGDRALRGYT
v_gene: TRBV27
j_gene: TRBJ1-2

CDR3aa: ASSLAAGAGANVLT
v_gene: TRBV5-1
j_gene: TRBJ2-6

CDR3aa: ASSATSGEQF
v_gene: TRBV5-4
j_gene: TRBJ2-1

CDR3aa: ASSYGQAPYEQY
v_gene: TRBV6-5
j_gene: TRBJ2-7

CDR3aa: ASNRGADTQY
v_gene: TRBV19
j_gene: TRBJ2-3

CDR3aa: ASSLDGTEYNEQF
v_gene: TRBV5-1
j_gene: TRBJ2-1

CDR3aa: ASTRTTIGEQY
v_gene: TRBV6-1
j_gene: TRBJ2-7

CDR3aa: ASSATSGGQQF
v_gene: TRBV10-1
j_gene: TRBJ2-1

CDR3aa: ASSLTGGPLNTGELF
v_gene: TRBV7-6
j_gene: TRBJ2-2

CDR3aa: ASSASGGARTDTQY
v_gene: TRBV9
j_gene: TRBJ2-3

CDR3aa: AWSEGVNTEAF
v_gene: TRBV30
j_gene: TRBJ1-1

CDR3aa: ASSFPPLLRENEKLF
v_gene: TRBV7-9
j_gene: TRBJ1-4

CDR3aa: AWSVRPGHFYGYT
v_gene: TRBV30
j_gene: TRBJ1-2

CDR3aa: ASSDSDPSGGYT
v_gene: TRBV27
j_gene: TRBJ1-2

CDR3aa: ASSDLPGTLLGNTIY
v_gene: TRBV2
j_gene: TRBJ1-3

CDR3aa: ASSYGLTYEQY
v_gene: TRBV27
j_gene: NA

CDR3aa: ASSLGVGRVNEQF
v_gene: TRBV13
j_gene: TRBJ2-1

CDR3aa: ASRRTGTPHEQF
v_gene: TRBV6-1
j_gene: TRBJ2-1

CDR3aa: ASSVDRLRNEQY
v_gene: TRBV6-1
j_gene: TRBJ2-7

CDR3aa: ASSQVADSEAF
v_gene: TRBV4-1
j_gene: TRBJ1-1

CDR3aa: ASSLETGGRWGELF
v_gene: TRBV11-3
j_gene: TRBJ2-2

CDR3aa: ASSVQMNTEAF
v_gene: TRBV9
j_gene: TRBJ1-1

CDR3aa: ASSKDRGNEKLF
v_gene: TRBV7-2
j_gene: TRBJ1-4

CDR3aa: ASRVAGAGDTQY
v_gene: TRBV7-2
j_gene: TRBJ2-3

CDR3aa: ASSYGIEAF
v_gene: TRBV7-9
j_gene: TRBJ1-1

CDR3aa: ASSAHGTSNQPQH
v_gene: TRBV21-1
j_gene: TRBJ1-5

CDR3aa: ASSLGGSGANVLT
v_gene: TRBV5-4
j_gene: TRBJ2-6

CDR3aa: ASRGQGREGYT
v_gene: TRBV25-1
j_gene: TRBJ1-2

CDR3aa: ASSSHLRLAGAPNEQF
v_gene: TRBV28
j_gene: TRBJ2-1

CDR3aa: ASSFTQGAPGYT
v_gene: TRBV7-9
j_gene: TRBJ1-2

CDR3aa: ASSFQGNTEAF
v_gene: TRBV7-3
j_gene: TRBJ1-1

CDR3aa: ASSEGQGLVEQY
v_gene: TRBV9
j_gene: TRBJ2-7

CDR3aa: ASSSRDRGLGTEAF
v_gene: TRBV6-5
j_gene: TRBJ1-1

CDR3aa: ASGTQVLPGNTIY
v_gene: TRBV12-5
j_gene: TRBJ1-3

CDR3aa: ASSLDSGNTGELF
v_gene: TRBV11-3
j_gene: TRBJ2-2

CDR3aa: ASRGGHRGAETQY
v_gene: TRBV5-1
j_gene: TRBJ2-5

CDR3aa: ASSEAGTAYSPLH
v_gene: TRBV6-1
j_gene: TRBJ1-6

CDR3aa: ASSFGDTIY
v_gene: TRBV6-5
j_gene: TRBJ1-3

CDR3aa: ASSIVGVDGNTIY
v_gene: TRBV19
j_gene: TRBJ1-3